The present entry profiles one T cell receptor beta chain with its context. Its antigen remains unknown. This specimen comes from a study of T cells after yellow fever vaccination. A 5'RACE template-switching step, the method used to make TCR cDNA, added a universal primer site and UMIs. TCRdb ran MiXCR on the 5' RACE reads and lists one entry per CDR3 protein. The sample shows some 320,000 distinct CDR3 sequences, 4.1% of them seen only once. Study-level points and caveats: A faster peak, day 5 versus 15, was reached by the weaker secondary response. Clonotypes appearing in both CD4 and CD8 compartments existed, and their share was small. From the bulk population, abundant clonotypes could contaminate and appear within FACS-sorted repertoires.

The source is a man aged 18 to 29 who received the YFV17D yellow fever vaccine. Sequences were derived from PBMCs, sampled 5 days after the yellow fever booster vaccination.

In DNA form, the CDR3 reads TGCGCCAGCAGCGATTGGACTAGCGGGGCCCTAGGGGAGACCCAGTACTTC. Amino acids: CASSDWTSGALGETQYF. The chain links TRBV5-1 to TRBJ2-5; 12 nucleotides agree with TRBD2. Trimming at V came to 4 bases and at J to 5 bases, leaving 12 bases not matched to a gene. This CDR3 has 17 amino acids. CDR1 is SGHRS and CDR2 is YFSETQ in the germline V gene.